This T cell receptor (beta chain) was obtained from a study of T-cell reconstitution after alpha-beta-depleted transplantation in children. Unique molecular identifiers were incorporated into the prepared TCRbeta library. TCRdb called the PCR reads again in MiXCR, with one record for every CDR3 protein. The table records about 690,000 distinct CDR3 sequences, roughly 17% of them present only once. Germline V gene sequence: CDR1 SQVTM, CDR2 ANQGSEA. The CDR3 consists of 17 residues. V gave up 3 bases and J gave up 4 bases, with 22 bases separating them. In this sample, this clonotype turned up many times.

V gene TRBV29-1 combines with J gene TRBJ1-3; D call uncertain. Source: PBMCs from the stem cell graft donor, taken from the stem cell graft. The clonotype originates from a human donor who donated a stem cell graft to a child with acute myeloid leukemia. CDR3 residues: CSVEVAYGLTMGNTIYF. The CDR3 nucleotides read TGCAGCGTTGAGGTCGCTTATGGCTTAACCATGGGAAACACCATATATTTT.